The 15 T cell receptor beta chains given below trace back to one sample, sequenced in a study of T-cell memory formation after mild COVID-19. TCRdb reprocessed the 5' RACE reads via MiXCR and lists one record per CDR3 protein. Of hundreds of thousands of distinct CDR3 sequences in the sample, around 14% were seen once. Sample: PBMCs or a T cell subset sorted from them (not recorded which). All receptors come from a man in his late teens or twenties who had mild COVID-19 (a few samples of this study predate the infection). Cell type and time point are not known.

This clonotype was observed a few times. V and J are TRBV24-1 and TRBJ2-7; possibly TRBD1 for D (7 bases). The V end was cut by 0 bases, the J end by 2 bases, with 19 bases between. Germline V gene lookup returns CDR1 KGHDR and CDR2 SFDVKD. This CDR3 has 18 residues. The CDR3, as DNA: TGTGCCACCAGTGATTTGGGGATAGCGGACAGGCTTACCTACGAGCAGTACGTC. The encoded protein is CATSDLGIADRLTYEQYV.

The chain couples TRBV2 to TRBJ2-4, with 10 bases fitting TRBD2. CDR1 SNHLY and CDR2 FYNNEI come from the germline V gene. The J segment lost 3 bases and the V segment lost 4 bases, leaving 0 bases of the junction unmatched. CDR3 length: 14 residues. CDR3 residues: CASSGTSGKNIQYF. The DNA of the CDR3 is TGTGCCAGCAGTGGGACTAGCGGCAAAAACATTCAGTACTTC.

The sample holds a few counts of this clonotype. The chain combines TRBV12-5 with TRBJ1-2; 9 nucleotides match TRBD1. Germline values: CDR1 LGHNT, CDR2 FRNRAP. There are 17 residues in the CDR3. V shed 1 base, J shed 5 bases, and the junction held 11 bases outside the gene matches. Written as DNA, the CDR3 is TGTGCTAGTGGTTTGGAGCCGCGACAGGGGGGGCCGTATGGCTACACCTTC. It specifies CASGLEPRQGGPYGYTF.

The chain couples TRBV6-1 to TRBJ1-6; D possibly corresponds to TRBD1 (6 bases). This CDR3 spans 14 amino acids. Germline values: CDR1 MNHNS, CDR2 SASEGT. V dropped 7 bases and J dropped 7 bases, with 14 bases sitting between them. CDR3 nucleotides: TGTGCCAGCAACCCCAGGGGAACAAATTCACCCCTCCACTTT. Residues: CASNPRGTNSPLHF.

Ten or more counts support this clonotype. The chain links TRBV24-1 to TRBJ2-5; TRBD1 matches 8 bases. Germline loops: CDR1 KGHDR, CDR2 SFDVKD. The CDR3 is 13 residues long. The ends lost 4 bases at V and 7 bases at J; junction bases unmatched: 4. CDR3 region: CATSDRGQGTQYF. The DNA for the CDR3 is TGTGCCACCAGTGACAGGGGGCAGGGGACCCAGTACTTC.

V gene TRBV5-1 combines with J gene TRBJ2-3, with a possible D match to TRBD2 (5 bases). CDR1 SGHRS and CDR2 YFSETQ come from the germline V gene. The CDR3 is 15 amino acids. The V end was cut by 4 bases, the J end by 0 bases, with 12 bases between. This CDR3 is CASSAAETSTDTQYF. Written as DNA, the CDR3 is TGCGCCAGCAGCGCAGCGGAAACTAGCACAGATACGCAGTATTTT.

This chain uses TRBV7-3 with TRBJ2-1; D might be TRBD1 or TRBD2, each matching 5 bases. CDR1 is SGHTA and CDR2 is FQGTGA in the germline V gene. The ends were cut back, 2 bases at V and 10 bases at J, with 12 bases in the middle. The CDR3 runs 13 residues. CDR3 region: CASSLGRESEQFF. Written as DNA, the CDR3 is TGTGCCAGCAGCTTAGGCAGGGAGTCGGAGCAGTTCTTC.

This clonotype was observed a few times. The chain has TRBV5-5 and TRBJ1-5; D gene unclear. Trimming left V 3 bases short and J 1 base short, with 8 bases between. This CDR3 is built from 14 residues. Looked up from germline, CDR1 is SGHKS and CDR2 is YYEKEE (reference sequence). The CDR3 coding sequence is TGTGCCAGCAGCTGGATCGGGAGCAATCAGCCCCAGCATTTT. Amino acid sequence: CASSWIGSNQPQHF.

This clonotype was counted many times. This chain links TRBV7-8 with TRBJ1-2; TRBD1 is a possible D gene (6 bases). Trimming left V 0 bases short and J 4 bases short, with 21 bases between. Per the germline V gene, CDR1 is SGHVS and CDR2 is FQNEAQ. CDR3 length equals 18 residues. The CDR3 loop reads CASSLAAGGAGLGYGYTF. The CDR3 DNA reads as TGTGCCAGCAGCTTAGCGGCGGGGGGCGCGGGGCTGGGCTATGGCTACACCTTC.

The chain links TRBV5-1 to TRBJ2-7; D is possibly TRBD2 (5 bases). Germline lookup yields CDR1 SGHRS and CDR2 YFSETQ. The ends were cut back, 4 bases at V and 0 bases at J, with 11 bases in the middle. The CDR3 is 14 amino acids. As DNA, the CDR3 is TGCGCCAGCAGCGGTTCTGGGAGCTCCTACGAGCAGTACTTC. Its protein is CASSGSGSSYEQYF.

This clonotype was counted only a few times. The CDR3 loop is CASRAFHTEAFF. CDR3 bases: TGTGCCAGCAGGGCTTTCCACACTGAAGCTTTCTTT. This chain links TRBV5-4 with TRBJ1-1; no definite D call. Trimming took off 5 bases at V and 3 bases at J, with 8 bases between the two ends. Germline-derived CDR1 and CDR2 are SGHNT and YYREEE (reference sequence). This CDR3 contains 12 residues.

The chain recombines TRBV4-1 with TRBJ2-2; tentative D call: TRBD1 (5 bases). This CDR3 has 13 amino acids. The germline gives CDR1 MGHRA, CDR2 YSYEKL. Trimming removed 0 bases at V and 7 bases at J, with 6 bases between. This CDR3 is CASSQDRVGELFF. DNA for the CDR3: TGCGCCAGCAGCCAAGACAGGGTCGGGGAGCTGTTTTTT.

This clonotype has more than one count but fewer than ten. The CDR3 region has the DNA TGTGCCAGCAGCCAAAGCCTAGCGGCAGAGACCCAGTACTTC. Amino acids: CASSQSLAAETQYF. The chain recombines TRBV3-1 with TRBJ2-5; TRBD2 agrees at 7 bases. J gave up 4 bases and V 2 bases, and 4 bases lay outside the gene matches. This CDR3 is 14 amino acids long. Germline lookup yields CDR1 LGHDT and CDR2 YNNKEL (reference sequence).

This rearrangement joins TRBV20-1 to TRBJ1-6; no definite D call. The germline V and J ends were trimmed by 6 bases and 6 bases, with 21 bases remaining between them. This CDR3 region has 16 residues. Germline V gene sequence: CDR1 DFQATT, CDR2 SNEGSKA (reference sequence). The CDR3 sequence is CSARPDSRAGNSPLHF. CDR3 sequence (DNA): TGCAGTGCCCGACCCGACTCCCGCGCGGGTAATTCACCCCTCCACTTT.

The gene calls are TRBV2 and TRBJ2-7; either TRBD1 or TRBD2 may supply D (5 bases each). Germline values: CDR1 SNHLY, CDR2 FYNNEI. Trimming cost V 3 bases and J 5 bases, with 17 bases left between them. The CDR3 runs 15 residues. The CDR3 DNA reads TGTGCCAGCAGTGACCCCCGGTTGGGGGTTGACGAGCAGTACGTC. Its translation: CASSDPRLGVDEQYV.